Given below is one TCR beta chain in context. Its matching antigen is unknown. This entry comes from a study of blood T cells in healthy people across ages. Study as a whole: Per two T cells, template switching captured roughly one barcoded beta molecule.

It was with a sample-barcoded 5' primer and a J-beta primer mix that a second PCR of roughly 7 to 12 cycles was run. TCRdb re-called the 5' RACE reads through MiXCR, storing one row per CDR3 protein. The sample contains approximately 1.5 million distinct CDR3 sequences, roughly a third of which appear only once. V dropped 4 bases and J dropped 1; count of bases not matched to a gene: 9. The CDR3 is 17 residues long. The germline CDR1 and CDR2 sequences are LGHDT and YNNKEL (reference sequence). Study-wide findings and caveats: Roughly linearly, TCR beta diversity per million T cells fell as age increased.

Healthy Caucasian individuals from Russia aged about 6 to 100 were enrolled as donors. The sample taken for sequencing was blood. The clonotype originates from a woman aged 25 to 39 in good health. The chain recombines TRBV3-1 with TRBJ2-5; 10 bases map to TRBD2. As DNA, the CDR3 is TGTGCCAGCAGCCTTAGATTCAGCGGGAGGGGCCAAGAGACCCAGTACTTC. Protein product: CASSLRFSGRGQETQYF.